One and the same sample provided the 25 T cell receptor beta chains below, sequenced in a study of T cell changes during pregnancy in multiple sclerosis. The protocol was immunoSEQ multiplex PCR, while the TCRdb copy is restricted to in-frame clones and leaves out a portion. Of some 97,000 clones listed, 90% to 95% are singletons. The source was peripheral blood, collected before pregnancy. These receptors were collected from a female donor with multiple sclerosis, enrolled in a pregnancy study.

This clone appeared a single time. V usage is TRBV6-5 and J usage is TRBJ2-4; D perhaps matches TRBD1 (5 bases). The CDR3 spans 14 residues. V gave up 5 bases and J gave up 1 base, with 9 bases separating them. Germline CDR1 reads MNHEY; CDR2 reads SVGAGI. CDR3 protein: CASSARVAKNIQYF. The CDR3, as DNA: TGTGCCAGCAGTGCCAGGGTTGCCAAAAACATTCAGTACTTC.

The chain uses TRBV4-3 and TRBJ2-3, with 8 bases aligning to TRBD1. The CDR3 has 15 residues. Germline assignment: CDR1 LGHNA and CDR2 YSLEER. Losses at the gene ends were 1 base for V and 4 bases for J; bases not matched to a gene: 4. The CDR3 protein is CASSQGTGSADTQYF. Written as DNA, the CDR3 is TGCGCCAGCAGCCAAGGGACAGGGTCCGCAGATACGCAGTATTTT.

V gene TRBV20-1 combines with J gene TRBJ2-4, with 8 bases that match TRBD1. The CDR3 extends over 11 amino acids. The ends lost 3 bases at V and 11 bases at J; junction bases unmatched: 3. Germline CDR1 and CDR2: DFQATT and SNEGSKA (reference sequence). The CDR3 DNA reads TGCAGTGCTAGGACAGGGGAGCTTCAGTACTTC. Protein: CSARTGELQYF.

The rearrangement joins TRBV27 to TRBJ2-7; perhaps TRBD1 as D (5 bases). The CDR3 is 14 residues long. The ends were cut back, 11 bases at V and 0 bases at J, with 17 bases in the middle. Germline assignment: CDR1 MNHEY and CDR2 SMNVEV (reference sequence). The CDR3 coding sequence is TGTGCCCCTGAGGACACCATATTCTCCTACGAGCAGTACTTC. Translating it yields CAPEDTIFSYEQYF.

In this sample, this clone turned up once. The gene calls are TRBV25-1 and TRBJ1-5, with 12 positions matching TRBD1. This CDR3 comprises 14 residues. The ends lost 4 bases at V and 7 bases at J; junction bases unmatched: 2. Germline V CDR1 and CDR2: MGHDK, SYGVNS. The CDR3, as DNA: TGTGCCAGCAGTGCGGGACAGGGGGCCCAGCCCCAGCATTTT. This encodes CASSAGQGAQPQHF.

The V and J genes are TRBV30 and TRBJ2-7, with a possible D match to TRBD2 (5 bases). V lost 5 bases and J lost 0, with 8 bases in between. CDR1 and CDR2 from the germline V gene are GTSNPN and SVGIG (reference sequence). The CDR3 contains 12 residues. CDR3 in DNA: TGTGCCTGGGGACTGACCTCCTACGAGCAGTACTTC. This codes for CAWGLTSYEQYF. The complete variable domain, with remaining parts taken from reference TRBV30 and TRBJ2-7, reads SQTIHQWPATLVQPVGSPLSLECTVEGTSNPNLYWYRQAAGRGLQLLFYSVGIGQISSEVPQNLSASRPQDRQFILSSKKLLLSDSGFYLCAWGLTSYEQYFGPGTRLTVT.

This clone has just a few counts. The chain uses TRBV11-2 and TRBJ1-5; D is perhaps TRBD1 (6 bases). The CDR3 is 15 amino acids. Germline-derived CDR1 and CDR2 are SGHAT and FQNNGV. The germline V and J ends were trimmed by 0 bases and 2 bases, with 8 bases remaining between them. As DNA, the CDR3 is TGTGCCAGCAGCTTAGACCCAGGGGGCAATCAGCCCCAGCATTTT. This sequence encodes CASSLDPGGNQPQHF.

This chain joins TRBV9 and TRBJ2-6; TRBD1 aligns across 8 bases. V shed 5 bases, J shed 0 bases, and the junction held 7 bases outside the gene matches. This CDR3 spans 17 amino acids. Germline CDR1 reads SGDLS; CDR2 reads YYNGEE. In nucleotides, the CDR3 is TGTGCCAGCAGAGGGGGACAGGCGAACTCTGGGGCCAACGTCCTGACTTTC. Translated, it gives CASRGGQANSGANVLTF.

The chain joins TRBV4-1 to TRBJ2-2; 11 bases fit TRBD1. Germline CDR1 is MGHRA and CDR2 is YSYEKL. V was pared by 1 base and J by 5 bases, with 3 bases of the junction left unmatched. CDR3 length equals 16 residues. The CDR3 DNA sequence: TGCGCCAGCAGCCAAGTTGGGGACAGGGGGACCGGGGAGCTGTTTTTT. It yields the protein CASSQVGDRGTGELFF.

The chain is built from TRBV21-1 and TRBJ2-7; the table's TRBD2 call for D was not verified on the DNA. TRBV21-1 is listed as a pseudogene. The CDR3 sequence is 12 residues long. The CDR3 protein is CASSKGREEQYF. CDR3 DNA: TGTGCCAGCAGCAAAGGCCGGGAAGAGCAGTACTTC.

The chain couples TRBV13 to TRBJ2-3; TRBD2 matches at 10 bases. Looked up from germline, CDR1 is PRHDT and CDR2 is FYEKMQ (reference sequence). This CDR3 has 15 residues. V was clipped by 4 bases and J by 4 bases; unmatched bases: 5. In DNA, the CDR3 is TGTGCCAGCAGCTCTAGACTAGCGGGTTCAGATACGCAGTATTTT. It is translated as CASSSRLAGSDTQYF.

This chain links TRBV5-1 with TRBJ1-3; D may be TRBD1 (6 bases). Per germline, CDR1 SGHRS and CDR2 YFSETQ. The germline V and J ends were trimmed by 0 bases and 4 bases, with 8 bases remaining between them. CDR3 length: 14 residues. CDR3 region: CASSLAGTGNTIYF. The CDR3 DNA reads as TGCGCCAGCAGCTTGGCCGGGACAGGAAACACCATATATTTT.

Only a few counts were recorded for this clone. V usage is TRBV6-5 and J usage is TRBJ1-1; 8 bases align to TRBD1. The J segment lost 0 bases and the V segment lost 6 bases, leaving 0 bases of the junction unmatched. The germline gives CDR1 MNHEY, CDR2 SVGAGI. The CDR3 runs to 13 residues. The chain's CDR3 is CASRDRVNTEAFF. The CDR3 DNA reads TGTGCCAGCAGGGACAGGGTGAACACTGAAGCTTTCTTT.

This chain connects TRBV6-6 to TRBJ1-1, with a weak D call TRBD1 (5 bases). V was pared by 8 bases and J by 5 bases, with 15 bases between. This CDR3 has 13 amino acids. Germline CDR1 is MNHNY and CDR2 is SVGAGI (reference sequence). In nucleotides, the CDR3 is TGTGCCAGCCCGGGGGGAGGGGCGACTGAAGCTTTCTTT. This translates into CASPGGGATEAFF.

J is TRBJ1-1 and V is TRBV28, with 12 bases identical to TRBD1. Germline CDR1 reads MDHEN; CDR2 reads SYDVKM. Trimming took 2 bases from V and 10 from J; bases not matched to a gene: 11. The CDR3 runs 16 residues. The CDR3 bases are TGTGCCAGCAGTTTACAAACGGGACAGGGGGCGCAAGGAGCTTTCTTT. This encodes CASSLQTGQGAQGAFF.

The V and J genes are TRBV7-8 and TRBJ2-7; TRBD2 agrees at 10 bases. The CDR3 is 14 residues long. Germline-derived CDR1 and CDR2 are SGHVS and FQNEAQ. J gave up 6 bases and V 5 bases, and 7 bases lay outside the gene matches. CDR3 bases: TGTGCCAGCAGCCTCGGGACTAGCGCCAGCGAGCAGTACTTC. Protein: CASSLGTSASEQYF. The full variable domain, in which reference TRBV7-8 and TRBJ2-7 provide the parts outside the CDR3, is GAGVSQSPRYKVAKRGQDVALRCDPISGHVSLFWYQQALGQGPEFLTYFQNEAQLDKSGLPSDRFFAERPEGSVSTLKIQRTQQEDSAVYLCASSLGTSASEQYFGPGTRLTVT.

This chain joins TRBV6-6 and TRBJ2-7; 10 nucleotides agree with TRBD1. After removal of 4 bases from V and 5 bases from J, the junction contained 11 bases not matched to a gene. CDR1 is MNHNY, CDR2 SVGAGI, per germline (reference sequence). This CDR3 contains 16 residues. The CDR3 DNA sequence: TGTGCCAGCAGTTTCGGATCCGGGACAGGGGTTAACGAGCAGTACTTC. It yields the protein CASSFGSGTGVNEQYF.

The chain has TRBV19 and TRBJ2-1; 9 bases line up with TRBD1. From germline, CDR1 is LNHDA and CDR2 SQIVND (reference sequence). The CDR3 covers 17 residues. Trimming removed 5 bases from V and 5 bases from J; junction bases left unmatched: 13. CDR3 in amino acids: CASSFLGGTGFNNEQFF. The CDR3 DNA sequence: TGTGCCAGTAGTTTTCTTGGGGGGACAGGGTTTAACAATGAGCAGTTCTTC.

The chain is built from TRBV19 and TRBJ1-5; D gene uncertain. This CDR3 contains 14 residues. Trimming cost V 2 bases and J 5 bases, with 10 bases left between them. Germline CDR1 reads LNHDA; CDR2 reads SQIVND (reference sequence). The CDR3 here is CASSIIPGDQPQHF. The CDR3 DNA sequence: TGTGCCAGTAGTATAATACCGGGAGATCAGCCCCAGCATTTT.

This CDR3 reads CASSVAAGGIKETQYF. The CDR3 DNA follows: TGTGCCAGCAGCGTAGCGGCAGGGGGGATCAAAGAGACCCAGTACTTC. The chain links TRBV9 to TRBJ2-5, with D tentatively TRBD1 (7 bases). CDR1 is SGDLS and CDR2 is YYNGEE in the germline V gene. The CDR3 is made up of 16 amino acids. V was clipped by 0 bases and J by 3 bases, with 15 bases between them.

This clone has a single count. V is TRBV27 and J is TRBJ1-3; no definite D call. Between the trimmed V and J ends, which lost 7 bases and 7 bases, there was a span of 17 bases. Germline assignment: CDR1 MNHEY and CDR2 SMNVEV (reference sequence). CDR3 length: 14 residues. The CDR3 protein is CASKANGIRNTIYF. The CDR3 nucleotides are TGTGCCAGCAAAGCAAACGGGATCCGGAACACCATATATTTT.

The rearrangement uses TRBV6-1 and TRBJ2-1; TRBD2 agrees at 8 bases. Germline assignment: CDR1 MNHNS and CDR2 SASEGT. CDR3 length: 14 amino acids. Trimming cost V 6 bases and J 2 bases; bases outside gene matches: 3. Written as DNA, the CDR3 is TGTGCCAGCAGGGAGACTAGCGCCTACAATGAGCAGTTCTTC. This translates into CASRETSAYNEQFF.

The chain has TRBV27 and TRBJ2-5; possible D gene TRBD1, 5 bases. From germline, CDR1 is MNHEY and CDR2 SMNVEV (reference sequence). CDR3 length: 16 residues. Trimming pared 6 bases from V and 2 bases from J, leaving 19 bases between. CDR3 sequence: CASRQSPGQRQETQYF. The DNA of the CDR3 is TGTGCCAGCAGACAGTCTCCCGGACAAAGGCAAGAGACCCAGTACTTC.

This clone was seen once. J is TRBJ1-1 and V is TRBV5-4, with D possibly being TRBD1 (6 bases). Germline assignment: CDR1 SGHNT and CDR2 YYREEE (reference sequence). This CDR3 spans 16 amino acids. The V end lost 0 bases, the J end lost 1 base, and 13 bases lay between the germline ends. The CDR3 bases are TGTGCCAGCAGCTTGGAGGGGGGGCGGCCGAACACTGAAGCTTTCTTT. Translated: CASSLEGGRPNTEAFF.

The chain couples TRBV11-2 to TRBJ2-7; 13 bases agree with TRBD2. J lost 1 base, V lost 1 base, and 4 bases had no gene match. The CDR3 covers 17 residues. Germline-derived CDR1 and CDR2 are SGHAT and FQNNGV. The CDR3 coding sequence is TGTGCCAGCAGCTTAGGACCGACTAGCGGGAGGTCCTACGAGCAGTACTTC. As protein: CASSLGPTSGRSYEQYF.